The rows below give T cell receptor beta chains drawn from one sample of a study of blood T cell dynamics during melanoma immunotherapy. Clones were read by immunoSEQ multiplex PCR, and TCRdb kept only the in-frame ones, dropping some. The sample contains under 15,000 clones, approximately 90% of which appear only once. The sample was blood, taken from a patient treated with checkpoint blockade. Receptor source: a human donor with melanoma. Each CDR3 is given with its conserved first and last residue. A D gene is named only where the DNA matches it firmly. Size tells how often a clone was seen (once, few, many) or the class of an expanded clone, and some rows leave it out.

v_gene	abundance	d_gene	j_gene	CDR3aa	CDR3nt
TRBV5-1	-	TRBD1	TRBJ2-1	CASSPRGQGVGDEQFF	TGCGCCAGCAGCCCTAGAGGACAGGGGGTAGGAGATGAGCAGTTCTTC
TRBV7-3	-	TRBD2	TRBJ2-3	CASSDQGLTDTQYF	TGTGCCAGCAGCGACCAGGGACTAACAGATACGCAGTATTTT
TRBV4-1	-	-	TRBJ2-1	CASSHYNEQFF	TGCGCCAGCAGCCATTATAATGAGCAGTTCTTC
TRBV11-2	few	TRBD1	TRBJ2-7	CASSSGGLGEQYF	TGTGCCAGCAGCTCAGGGGGCCTAGGCGAGCAGTACTTC
TRBV27	-	-	TRBJ2-1	CASSVTFPHNEQFF	TGTGCCAGCAGTGTCACGTTCCCCCACAATGAGCAGTTCTTC
TRBV6-1	-	-	TRBJ2-7	CASSLWGEVKNEQYF	TGTGCCAGCAGTTTATGGGGGGAAGTTAAGAACGAGCAGTACTTC
TRBV21-1	-	-	TRBJ2-7	CASSKGGAGSYEQYF	TGTGCCAGCAGCAAAGGAGGGGCAGGGAGCTACGAGCAGTACTTC
TRBV19	once	-	TRBJ2-2	CASRINTGELFF	TGTGCCAGTAGGATAAACACCGGGGAGCTGTTTTTT
TRBV20-1	-	-	TRBJ1-1	CSASNTVEAFF	TGCAGTGCCTCAAATACGGTAGAAGCTTTCTTT
TRBV10-3	-	-	TRBJ2-2	CAISDSWSSDTGELFF	TGTGCCATCAGTGACTCCTGGTCCTCGGACACCGGGGAGCTGTTTTTT
TRBV28	-	-	TRBJ2-5	CASSFSGRDQETQYF	TGTGCCAGCAGTTTCTCTGGTAGGGACCAAGAGACCCAGTACTTC
TRBV5-4	-	-	TRBJ2-2	CASSLSITGELFF	TGTGCCAGCAGCTTGAGTATTACCGGGGAGCTGTTTTTT
TRBV5-4	-	-	TRBJ2-1	CASSSAGQYNEQFF	TGTGCCAGCAGCTCGGCGGGACAGTACAATGAGCAGTTCTTC
TRBV27	-	-	TRBJ1-2	CASSFVQGNGYTF	TGTGCCAGCAGTTTTGTACAGGGCAATGGCTACACCTTC
TRBV19	-	-	TRBJ1-3	CASSIWDASSGNTIYF	TGTGCCAGTAGTATATGGGACGCCAGCTCTGGAAACACCATATATTTT
TRBV4-1	-	TRBD1	TRBJ1-4	CASSQNDRVEKKLFF	TGCGCCAGCAGCCAAAACGACAGGGTGGAGAAAAAACTGTTTTTT
TRBV6-1	-	-	TRBJ1-1	CAGARGNTEAFF	TGTGCCGGGGCCAGGGGGAACACTGAAGCTTTCTTT
TRBV11-2	-	-	TRBJ1-1	CASSPSVTWANTEAFF	TGTGCCAGCAGCCCTAGTGTGACGTGGGCGAACACTGAAGCTTTCTTT
TRBV6-4	-	TRBD1	TRBJ2-2	CASSDARRGRQGAHYNTGELFF	TGTGCCAGCAGTGACGCTCGCAGGGGGAGACAGGGGGCGCATTATAACACCGGGGAGCTGTTTTTT
TRBV7-2	once	-	TRBJ2-1	CASSSYPTQYNEQFF	TGTGCCAGCAGCTCATACCCGACACAGTACAATGAGCAGTTCTTC
TRBV6-1	-	TRBD1	TRBJ2-7	CASSPGTGGEQYF	TGTGCCAGCAGCCCCGGGACAGGGGGCGAGCAGTACTTC
TRBV29-1	-	TRBD1	TRBJ2-7	CSVGQGANEQYF	TGCAGCGTTGGACAGGGGGCCAACGAGCAGTACTTC
TRBV4-1	-	-	TRBJ1-1	CASSQGRDVGNTEAFF	TGCGCCAGCAGCCAAGGCCGGGACGTAGGGAACACTGAAGCTTTCTTT
TRBV27	-	-	TRBJ1-6	CASIHPVAGKSSYNSPLHF	TGTGCCAGCATCCACCCGGTGGCGGGGAAATCCTCCTATAATTCACCCCTCCACTTT
TRBV13	-	TRBD2	TRBJ2-7	CASSFGASGGTYEQYF	TGTGCCAGCAGCTTCGGGGCTAGCGGGGGGACCTACGAGCAGTACTTC
TRBV6-6	-	-	TRBJ2-5	CASSPPGKREETQYF	TGTGCCAGCAGCCCCCCGGGAAAAAGGGAAGAGACCCAGTACTTC
TRBV11-2	-	-	TRBJ2-7	CASSLVQVSHEQYF	TGTGCCAGCAGCTTAGTCCAGGTCTCCCACGAGCAGTACTTC
TRBV5-1	-	-	TRBJ2-2	CASSLAPKGGVTGELFF	TGCGCCAGCAGCTTGGCCCCAAAAGGAGGGGTTACCGGGGAGCTGTTTTTT